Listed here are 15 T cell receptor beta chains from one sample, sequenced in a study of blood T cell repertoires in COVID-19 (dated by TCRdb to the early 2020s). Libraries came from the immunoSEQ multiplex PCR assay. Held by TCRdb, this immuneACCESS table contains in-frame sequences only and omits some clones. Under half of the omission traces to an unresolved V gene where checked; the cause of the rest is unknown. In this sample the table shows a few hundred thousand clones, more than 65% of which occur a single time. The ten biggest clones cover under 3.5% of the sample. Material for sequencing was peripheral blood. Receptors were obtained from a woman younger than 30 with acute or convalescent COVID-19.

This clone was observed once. The chain's CDR3 is CAWSPPRLAVSYNSPLHF. In DNA, the CDR3 is TGTGCCTGGAGTCCCCCCCGACTTGCCGTCTCCTATAATTCACCCCTCCACTTT. The gene calls are TRBV30 and TRBJ1-6; D call uncertain. Between the trimmed V and J ends, which lost 2 bases and 0 bases, there was a span of 17 bases. Germline V lookup: CDR1 GTSNPN, CDR2 SVGIG (reference sequence). The length of the CDR3 is 18 residues. Supplemented by reference TRBV30 and TRBJ1-6, the full variable domain reads SQTIHQWPATLVQPVGSPLSLECTVEGTSNPNLYWYRQAAGRGLQLLFYSVGIGQISSEVPQNLSASRPQDRQFILSSKKLLLSDSGFYLCAWSPPRLAVSYNSPLHFGNGTRLTVT.

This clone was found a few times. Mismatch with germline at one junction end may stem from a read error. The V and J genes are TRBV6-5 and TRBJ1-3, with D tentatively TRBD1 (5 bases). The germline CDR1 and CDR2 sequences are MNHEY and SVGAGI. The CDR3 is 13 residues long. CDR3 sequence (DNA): TGTGCCAGCAGTTCTGGGACTGGGAACACCATATATTTT. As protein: CASSSGTGNTIYF.

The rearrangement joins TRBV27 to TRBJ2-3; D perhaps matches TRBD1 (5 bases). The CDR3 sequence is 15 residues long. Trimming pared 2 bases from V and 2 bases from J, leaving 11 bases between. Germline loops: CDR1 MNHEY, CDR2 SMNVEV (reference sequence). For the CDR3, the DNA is TGTGCCAGCAGTTTAAGGGCAGGGATCACAGATACGCAGTATTTT. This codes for CASSLRAGITDTQYF.

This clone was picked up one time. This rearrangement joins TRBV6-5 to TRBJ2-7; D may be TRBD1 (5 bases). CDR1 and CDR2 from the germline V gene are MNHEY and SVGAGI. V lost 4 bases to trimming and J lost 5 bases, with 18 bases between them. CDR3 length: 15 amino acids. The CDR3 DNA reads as TGTGCCAGCAGTTCCCCAGGGTTCGGTCTCCACGAGCAGTACTTC. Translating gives CASSSPGFGLHEQYF.

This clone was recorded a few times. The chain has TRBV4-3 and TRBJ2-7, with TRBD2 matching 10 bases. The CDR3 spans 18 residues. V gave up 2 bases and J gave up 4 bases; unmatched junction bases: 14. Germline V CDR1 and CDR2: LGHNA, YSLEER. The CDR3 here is CASSQSALPSGSRYEQYF. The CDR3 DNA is TGCGCCAGCAGCCAATCAGCCCTACCTAGCGGGAGTAGGTACGAGCAGTACTTC.

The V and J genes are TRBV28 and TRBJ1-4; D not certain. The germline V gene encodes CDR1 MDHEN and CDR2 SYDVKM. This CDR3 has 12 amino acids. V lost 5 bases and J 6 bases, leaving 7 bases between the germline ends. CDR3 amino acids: CASSIRDEKLFF. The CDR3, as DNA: TGTGCCAGCAGTATACGAGATGAAAAACTGTTTTTT.

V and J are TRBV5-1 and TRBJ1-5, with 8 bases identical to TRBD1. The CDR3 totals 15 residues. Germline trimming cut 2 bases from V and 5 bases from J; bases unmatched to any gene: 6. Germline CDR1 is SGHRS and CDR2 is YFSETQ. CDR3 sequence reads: CASSLGQGGDQPQHF. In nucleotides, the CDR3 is TGCGCCAGCAGCTTAGGACAGGGAGGGGATCAGCCCCAGCATTTT.

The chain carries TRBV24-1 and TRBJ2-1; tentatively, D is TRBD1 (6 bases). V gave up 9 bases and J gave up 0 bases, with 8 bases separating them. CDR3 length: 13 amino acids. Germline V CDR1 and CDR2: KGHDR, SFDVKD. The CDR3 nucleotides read TGTGCCACCTGGGACACCTCCTACAATGAGCAGTTCTTC. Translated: CATWDTSYNEQFF.

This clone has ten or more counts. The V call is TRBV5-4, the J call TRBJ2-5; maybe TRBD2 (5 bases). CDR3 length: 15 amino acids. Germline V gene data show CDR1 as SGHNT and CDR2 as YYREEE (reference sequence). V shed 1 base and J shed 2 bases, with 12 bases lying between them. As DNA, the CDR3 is TGTGCCAGCAGCTTGAGGCAGAGCGGACAAGAGACCCAGTACTTC. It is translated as CASSLRQSGQETQYF.

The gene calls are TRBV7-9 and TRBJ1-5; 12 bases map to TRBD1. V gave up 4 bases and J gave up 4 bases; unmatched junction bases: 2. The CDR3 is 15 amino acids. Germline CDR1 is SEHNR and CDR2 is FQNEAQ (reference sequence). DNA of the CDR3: TGTGCCAGCAGCTCGGGACAGGGGGCGAATCAGCCCCAGCATTTT. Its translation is CASSSGQGANQPQHF.

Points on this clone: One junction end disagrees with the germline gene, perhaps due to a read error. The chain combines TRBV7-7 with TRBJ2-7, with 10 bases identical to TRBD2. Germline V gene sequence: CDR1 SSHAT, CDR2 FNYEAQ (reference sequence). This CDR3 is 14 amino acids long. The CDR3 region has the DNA TGTGCTAGCAGCCCGACTAGCGGGCCCTACGAGCAGTACTTC. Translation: CASSPTSGPYEQYF. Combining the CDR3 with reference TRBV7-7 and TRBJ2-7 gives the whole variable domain GAGVSQSPRYKVTKRGQDVTLRCDPISSHATLYWYQQALGQGPEFLTYFNYEAQPDKSGLPSDRFSAERPEGSISTLTIQRTEQRDSAMYRCASSPTSGPYEQYFGPGTRLTVT.

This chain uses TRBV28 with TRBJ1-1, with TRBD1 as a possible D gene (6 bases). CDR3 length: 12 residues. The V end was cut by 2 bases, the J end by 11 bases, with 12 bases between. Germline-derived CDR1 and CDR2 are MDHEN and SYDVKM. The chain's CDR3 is CASSLEGERAFF. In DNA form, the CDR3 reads TGTGCCAGCAGTTTAGAGGGGGAGAGGGCTTTCTTT.

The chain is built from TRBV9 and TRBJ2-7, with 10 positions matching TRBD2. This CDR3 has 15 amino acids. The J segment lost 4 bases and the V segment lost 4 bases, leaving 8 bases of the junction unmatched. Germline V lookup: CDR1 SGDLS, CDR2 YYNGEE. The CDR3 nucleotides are TGTGCCAGCAGCCGATCTAGCGGGAGTGTATACGAGCAGTACTTC. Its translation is CASSRSSGSVYEQYF.

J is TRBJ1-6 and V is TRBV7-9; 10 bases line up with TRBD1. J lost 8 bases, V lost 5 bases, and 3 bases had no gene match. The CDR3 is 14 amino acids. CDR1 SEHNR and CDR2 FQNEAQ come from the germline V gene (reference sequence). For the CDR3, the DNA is TGTGCCAGCAGCCCGGGACAGGGGTATTCACCCCTCCACTTT. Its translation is CASSPGQGYSPLHF.

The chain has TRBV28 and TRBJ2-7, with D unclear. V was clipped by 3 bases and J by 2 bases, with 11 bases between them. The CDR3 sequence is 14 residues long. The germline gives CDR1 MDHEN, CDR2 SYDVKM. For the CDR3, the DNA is TGTGCCAGCAGTTTTTCTCCTTATACCTACGAGCAGTACTTC. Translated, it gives CASSFSPYTYEQYF.